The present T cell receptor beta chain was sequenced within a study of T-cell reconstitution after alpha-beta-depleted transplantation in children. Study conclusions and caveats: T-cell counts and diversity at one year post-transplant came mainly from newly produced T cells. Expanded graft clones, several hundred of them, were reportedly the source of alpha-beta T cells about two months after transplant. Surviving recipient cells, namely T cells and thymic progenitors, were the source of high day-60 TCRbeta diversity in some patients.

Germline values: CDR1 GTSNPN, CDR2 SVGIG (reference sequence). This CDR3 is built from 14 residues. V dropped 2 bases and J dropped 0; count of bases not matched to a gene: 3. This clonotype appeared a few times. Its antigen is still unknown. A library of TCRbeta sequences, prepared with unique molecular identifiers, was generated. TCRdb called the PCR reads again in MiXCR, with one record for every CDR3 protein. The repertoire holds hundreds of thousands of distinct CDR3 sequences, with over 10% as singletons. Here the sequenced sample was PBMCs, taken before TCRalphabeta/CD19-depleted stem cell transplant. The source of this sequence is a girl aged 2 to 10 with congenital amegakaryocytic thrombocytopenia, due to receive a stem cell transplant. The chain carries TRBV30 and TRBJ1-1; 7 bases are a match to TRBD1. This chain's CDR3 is CAWSPGQMNTEAFF. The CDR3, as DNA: TGTGCCTGGAGTCCGGGACAGATGAACACTGAAGCTTTCTTT.